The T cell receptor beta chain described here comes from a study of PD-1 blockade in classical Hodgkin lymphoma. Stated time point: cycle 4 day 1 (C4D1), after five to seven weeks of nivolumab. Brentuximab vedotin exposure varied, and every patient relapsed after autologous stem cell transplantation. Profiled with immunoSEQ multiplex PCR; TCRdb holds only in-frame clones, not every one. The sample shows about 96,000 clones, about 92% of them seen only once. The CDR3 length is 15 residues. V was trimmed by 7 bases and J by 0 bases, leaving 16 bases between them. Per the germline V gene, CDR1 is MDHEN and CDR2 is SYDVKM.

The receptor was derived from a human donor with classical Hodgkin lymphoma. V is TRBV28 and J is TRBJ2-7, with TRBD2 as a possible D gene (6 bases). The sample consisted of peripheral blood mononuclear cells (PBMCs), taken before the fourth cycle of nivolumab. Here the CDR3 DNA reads TGTGCCAGCACCCGCCCGGGGGACCCCTCCTACGAGCAGTACTTC. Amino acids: CASTRPGDPSYEQYF. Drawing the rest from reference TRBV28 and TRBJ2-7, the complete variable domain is DVKVTQSSRYLVKRTGEKVFLECVQDMDHENMFWYRQDPGLGLRLIYFSYDVKMKEKGDIPEGYSVSREKKERFSLILESASTNQTSMYLCASTRPGDPSYEQYFGPGTRLTVT.